The 18 T cell receptor beta chains in this list originate from one sample, sequenced in a study of blood T cell repertoires in COVID-19. Sequencing was performed with immunoSEQ multiplex PCR; in TCRdb, only in-frame clones are kept and a portion is missing. Here the sample spans some 78,000 clones, 86% being singletons. Sequenced sample: peripheral blood. All receptors derive from a middle-aged man with active or convalescent COVID-19.

The chain employs TRBV11-3 and TRBJ2-7; the D is unclear. The CDR3 has 17 residues. Germline V CDR1 and CDR2: SGHNT, YENEEA. The V end was cut by 4 bases, the J end by 0 bases, with 19 bases between. The CDR3 loop reads CASSSGPRYASSYEQYF. For the CDR3, the DNA is TGTGCCAGCAGCTCCGGCCCTAGGTACGCCAGCTCCTACGAGCAGTACTTC.

The table lists this clone with a few counts. This chain links TRBV6-1 with TRBJ2-7; 13 bases line up with TRBD2. Unmatched junction bases numbered 5, after V lost 2 bases and J lost 7 bases. Germline loops: CDR1 MNHNS, CDR2 SASEGT. The CDR3 length is 15 residues. The CDR3 bases are TGTGCCAGCAGTGAACTAGGGACTAGCGGGAATGAGCAGTACTTC. This codes for CASSELGTSGNEQYF.

The rearrangement joins TRBV9 to TRBJ2-3; 9 bases match TRBD2. The V gene's germline CDR1 is SGDLS and CDR2 YYNGEE. With V trimmed by 4 bases and J by 4 bases, 7 bases remained unmatched. The CDR3 totals 15 residues. The CDR3 DNA is TGTGCCAGCAGCTTCCGCGGGGGGGCCCCAGATACGCAGTATTTT. Protein: CASSFRGGAPDTQYF.

The chain joins TRBV29-1 to TRBJ2-5; D not resolved. V was pared by 3 bases and J by 5 bases, with 16 bases between. CDR1 is SQVTM and CDR2 is ANQGSEA in the germline V gene. The CDR3 covers 14 residues. CDR3 loop: CSVDLSLVKETQYF. The CDR3 region has the DNA TGCAGCGTTGACCTATCGCTAGTAAAGGAGACCCAGTACTTC.

The chain employs TRBV7-2 and TRBJ2-3; 9 bases fit TRBD1. The germline V gene has CDR1 SGHTA and CDR2 FQGNSA. CDR3 length: 17 residues. Trimming at V came to 5 bases and at J to 0 bases, leaving 9 bases not matched to a gene. The DNA of the CDR3 is TGTGCCAGCAGCCCCACTCGAGGACAGGGGAGCACAGATACGCAGTATTTT. This translates into CASSPTRGQGSTDTQYF.

The J gene is TRBJ1-5, the V gene TRBV6-5; maybe TRBD1 (5 bases). Germline lookup yields CDR1 MNHEY and CDR2 SVGAGI. This CDR3 spans 13 amino acids. V was clipped by 6 bases and J by 5 bases, with 11 bases between them. CDR3 DNA sequence: TGTGCCAGCAGACTCCAGGGTTATCAGCCCCAGCATTTT. Translation: CASRLQGYQPQHF.

The sample holds a few counts of this clone. V usage is TRBV15 and J usage is TRBJ2-2; D unclear. The CDR3 totals 16 residues. Germline CDR1 LNHNV, CDR2 YYDKDF (reference sequence). V was shortened by 5 bases and J by 0 bases, with 13 bases between the two germline ends. CDR3 nucleotides: TGTGCCACCAGCCGAATAGCCTACGCGAACACCGGGGAGCTGTTTTTT. Its protein is CATSRIAYANTGELFF.

The chain carries TRBV6-5 and TRBJ1-1; weak D call: TRBD1 (6 bases). The germline gives CDR1 MNHEY, CDR2 SVGAGI. Trimming took off 7 bases at V and 5 bases at J, with 11 bases between the two ends. The CDR3 spans 12 residues. The CDR3 DNA sequence: TGTGCCAGCAAGGGGGTGGGGACTGAAGCTTTCTTT. Its translation is CASKGVGTEAFF.

The rearrangement joins TRBV19 to TRBJ1-1, with a weak D call TRBD1 (5 bases). Trimming shortened V by 0 bases and J by 6 bases, and 11 bases separated the two germline ends. This CDR3 has 14 amino acids. Per germline, CDR1 LNHDA and CDR2 SQIVND (reference sequence). CDR3 in amino acids: CASSIDFRDAEAFF. As DNA, the CDR3 is TGTGCCAGTAGTATAGACTTCAGGGATGCTGAAGCTTTCTTT.

The chain employs TRBV4-2 and TRBJ2-3; 7 positions match TRBD2. The CDR3 covers 14 residues. In germline, CDR1 is LGHNA, CDR2 YNFKEQ. V shed 3 bases, J shed 0 bases, and the junction held 0 bases outside the gene matches. CDR3 loop: CASSHGGSTDTQYF. Written as DNA, the CDR3 is TGTGCCAGCAGCCACGGGGGGAGCACAGATACGCAGTATTTT.

The sample holds one count of this clone. The rearrangement joins TRBV18 to TRBJ2-2; 7 nucleotides align to TRBD2. CDR1 is KGHSH and CDR2 is LQKENI in the germline V gene. The CDR3 has 15 amino acids. J was trimmed by 2 bases and V by 3 bases; bases with no gene match: 3. The CDR3 loop is CASSPGTINTGELFF. CDR3 in DNA: TGTGCCAGCTCACCCGGGACTATTAACACCGGGGAGCTGTTTTTT.

This chain links TRBV5-1 with TRBJ2-7; 7 nucleotides agree with TRBD2. V dropped 5 bases and J dropped 1; count of bases not matched to a gene: 12. This CDR3 has 16 residues. Germline CDR1 reads SGHRS; CDR2 reads YFSETQ. CDR3 sequence (DNA): TGCGCCAGCAGGATTCTCCTGGGGGAGGGATCCTACGAGCAGTACTTC. Its protein product is CASRILLGEGSYEQYF. Full variable domain (missing parts from reference TRBV5-1 and TRBJ2-7): KAGVTQTPRYLIKTRGQQVTLSCSPISGHRSVSWYQQTPGQGLQFLFEYFSETQRNKGNFPGRFSGRQFSNSRSEMNVSTLELGDSALYLCASRILLGEGSYEQYFGPGTRLTVT.

The V gene is TRBV19, the J gene TRBJ2-7; D is perhaps TRBD1 (6 bases). This CDR3 contains 15 residues. Germline assignment: CDR1 LNHDA and CDR2 SQIVND (reference sequence). The V end lost 3 bases, the J end lost 3 bases, and 15 bases lay between the germline ends. CDR3 nucleotide sequence: TGTGCCAGTAGTATTGCCCCGACAGGCTTCTACGAGCAGTACTTC. The encoded protein is CASSIAPTGFYEQYF.

The CDR3 coding sequence is TGTGCCAGCAGCTTCCATCAGGGGGCGGAGGAAAAACTGTTTTTT. It is translated as CASSFHQGAEEKLFF. The chain carries TRBV5-5 and TRBJ1-4; TRBD1 aligns across 8 bases. In germline, CDR1 is SGHKS, CDR2 YYEKEE (reference sequence). V trimming: 2 bases; J trimming: 8 bases; junction bases outside the gene matches: 8. This CDR3 has 15 residues.

J is TRBJ2-7 and V is TRBV7-2, with 10 bases aligning to TRBD2. V shed 4 bases, J shed 5 bases, and the junction held 11 bases outside the gene matches. Germline V CDR1 and CDR2: SGHTA, FQGNSA. The CDR3 covers 16 residues. This chain's CDR3 is CASSYTAGTSAHEQYF. The CDR3 region has the DNA TGTGCCAGCAGCTATACAGCCGGGACTAGCGCCCACGAGCAGTACTTC. The full variable domain, completed using reference TRBV7-2 and TRBJ2-7, is GAGVSQSPSNKVTEKGKDVELRCDPISGHTALYWYRQSLGQGLEFLIYFQGNSAPDKSGLPSDRFSAERTGGSVSTLTIQRTQQEDSAVYLCASSYTAGTSAHEQYFGPGTRLTVT.

This chain connects TRBV4-3 to TRBJ2-7, with D maybe TRBD1 (5 bases). The length of the CDR3 is 13 residues. The V and J ends lost 3 bases and 9 bases respectively, with 15 bases between them. CDR1 and CDR2 from the germline V gene are LGHNA and YSLEER. The CDR3 DNA reads as TGCGCCAGCAGCCACACAGACACAGGTTGGCAGTACTTC. Translated: CASSHTDTGWQYF.

The chain is built from TRBV7-2 and TRBJ2-3; 13 bases align to TRBD2. Trimming removed 5 bases from V and 5 bases from J; junction bases left unmatched: 7. Germline values: CDR1 SGHTA, CDR2 FQGNSA. The CDR3 covers 16 residues. DNA for the CDR3: TGTGCCAGCAGCCCCACTAGCGGGAGGGCAGAAGATACGCAGTATTTT. As protein: CASSPTSGRAEDTQYF.

The chain employs TRBV7-4 and TRBJ2-7; 7 bases agree with TRBD2. Per germline, CDR1 SGHVT and CDR2 SQSDAQ. This CDR3 is built from 15 residues. Trimming removed 1 base from V and 2 bases from J; junction bases left unmatched: 5. The CDR3 nucleotides are TGTGCCAGCAGCTTAGGGCAGGGAGGGACCTACGAGCAGTACTTC. This gives the protein CASSLGQGGTYEQYF.